Listed below are T cell receptor beta chains from one sample, sequenced in a study of blood T cell repertoires in COVID-19. TCRdb keeps only in-frame clones here, not all; method: immunoSEQ multiplex PCR. The table records under 130,000 clones, more than 85% of them present only once. The sample was peripheral blood. The receptor set was obtained from a human donor in a cohort sampled during active COVID-19. The CDR3 runs from the conserved cysteine through the conserved F or W.

cdr3_aa	v_call	j_call
CASSPHPGQGIEQYF	TRBV7-6	TRBJ2-7
CASSVTPSGRFNEQFF	TRBV9	TRBJ2-1
CASSYGWEGMNGYTF	TRBV6-5	TRBJ1-2
CASSPLRQGASEAFF	TRBV18	TRBJ1-1
CASSIEAGGFDEQFF	TRBV19	TRBJ2-1
CASSPLAGASQSYTF	TRBV18	TRBJ1-2
CASSARHGPSSGELFF	TRBV6-1	TRBJ2-2
CASSMGQGFYEQYF	TRBV11-2	TRBJ2-7
CASSLRENRGNQPQHF	TRBV7-2	TRBJ1-5
CASSQDRGNTGELFF	TRBV14	TRBJ2-2
CASNLQGAGYGYTF	TRBV6-5	TRBJ1-2
CASSQGDGQPQHF	TRBV5-1	TRBJ1-5
CASKLRGGGGNYGYTF	TRBV27	TRBJ1-2
CASSLEGPFATGTDTQYF	TRBV7-3	TRBJ2-3